The 29 T cell receptor beta chains given below trace back to one sample, sequenced in a study of neurological immune-mediated disorders. From the 5' RACE reads, TCRdb called clonotypes with MiXCR, one entry per CDR3 protein. The sample lists approximately 44,000 distinct CDR3 sequences, approximately 5.8% seen once, with roughly 1.4% in the top ten. The sequencing input was CD4+ T cells from blood. Receptors originate from a woman between 18 and 29 years old with multiple sclerosis.

This clonotype was seen repeatedly, ten times or more. V gene TRBV6-6 combines with J gene TRBJ1-2; 7 nucleotides align to TRBD1. Germline values: CDR1 MNHNY, CDR2 SVGAGI (reference sequence). This CDR3 region has 17 residues. V shed 6 bases, J shed 5 bases, and the junction held 18 bases outside the gene matches. The CDR3 nucleotides read TGTGCCAGCAGCCAGGGAGGGGGCGTTGGTCAGAAGTATGGCTACACCTTC. Amino acid sequence: CASSQGGGVGQKYGYTF.

This clonotype was picked up many times. The chain carries TRBV20-1 and TRBJ1-5; 9 bases are a match to TRBD1. The CDR3 runs to 16 residues. Germline V gives CDR1 DFQATT, CDR2 SNEGSKA (reference sequence). J was trimmed by 3 bases and V by 3 bases; bases with no gene match: 9. The CDR3: CSARIQGAIANQPQHF. As DNA, the CDR3 is TGCAGTGCTAGGATACAGGGGGCGATTGCCAATCAGCCCCAGCATTTT.

This clonotype was observed at least ten times. V and J are TRBV5-1 and TRBJ2-7; 10 positions agree with TRBD1. The CDR3 is 16 residues long. Looked up from germline, CDR1 is SGHRS and CDR2 is YFSETQ. V lost 1 base to trimming and J lost 5 bases; unmatched junction nucleotides: 9. As DNA, the CDR3 is TGCGCCAGCAGCTTGCTTTACGGGACAGGGGTCCACGAGCAGTACTTC. This gives the protein CASSLLYGTGVHEQYF.

The sample holds many counts of this clonotype. This sequence joins TRBV6-5 and TRBJ2-1; TRBD1 is a possible D gene (6 bases). The V end lost 0 bases, the J end lost 8 bases, and 17 bases lay between the germline ends. Germline V gene sequence: CDR1 MNHEY, CDR2 SVGAGI. The CDR3 totals 16 residues. DNA for the CDR3: TGTGCCAGCAGTTACTCTTTCGCCTCTGGGGGCTATGAGCAGTTCTTC. This encodes CASSYSFASGGYEQFF.

This clonotype has ten or more counts. The chain uses TRBV28 and TRBJ1-5; 8 nucleotides match TRBD1. CDR3 length: 16 residues. CDR1 is MDHEN and CDR2 is SYDVKM in the germline V gene. Losses at the gene ends were 5 bases for V and 4 bases for J; bases not matched to a gene: 10. The CDR3 protein is CASSPARTGGNQPQHF. CDR3 bases: TGTGCCAGCAGTCCCGCTCGCACAGGGGGAAATCAGCCCCAGCATTTT.

This clonotype has ten or more counts. The genes are TRBV24-1 and TRBJ1-2; weak D call: TRBD1 (5 bases). Trimming removed 1 base from V and 8 bases from J, with 13 bases in between. Germline V gene sequence: CDR1 KGHDR, CDR2 SFDVKD. CDR3 length equals 14 residues. In DNA, the CDR3 is TGTGCCACCAGTGATTTCCCACAGGTCAACGGCTACACCTTC. Translation: CATSDFPQVNGYTF.

The sample holds many counts of this clonotype. The chain employs TRBV20-1 and TRBJ2-1; D is perhaps TRBD1 (5 bases). The V gene lost 0 bases and the J gene lost 5 bases, with 17 bases spanning the gap. The V gene's germline CDR1 is DFQATT and CDR2 SNEGSKA (reference sequence). The CDR3 loop spans 16 amino acids. Written as DNA, the CDR3 is TGCAGTGCTAGAGATTCTTTGCAGGGATTACACAATGAGCAGTTCTTC. It specifies CSARDSLQGLHNEQFF.

The sample holds many counts of this clonotype. The V gene is TRBV2, the J gene TRBJ1-1; D is unclear. Trimming took 4 bases from V and 11 from J, leaving 14 bases between them. The CDR3 spans 12 residues. Per the germline V gene, CDR1 is SNHLY and CDR2 is FYNNEI. CDR3: CASSASGWVAFF. CDR3 nucleotides: TGTGCCAGCAGTGCCTCGGGGTGGGTGGCTTTCTTT.

This chain joins TRBV30 and TRBJ2-6; TRBD1 might be the D (6 bases). The CDR3 is 15 residues long. The germline V gene has CDR1 GTSNPN and CDR2 SVGIG (reference sequence). Trimming pared 2 bases from V and 0 bases from J, leaving 8 bases between. Here the CDR3 DNA reads TGTGCCTGGAGTAGAGGGGGCTCTGGGGCCAACGTCCTGACTTTC. Translated, it gives CAWSRGGSGANVLTF.

This clonotype was seen at least ten times. The CDR3 DNA follows: TGCAGTGCTAGAGCAGGTCAGCCCCAGCATTTT. Translating gives CSARAGQPQHF. V and J are TRBV20-1 and TRBJ1-5; no clear D. CDR1 is DFQATT and CDR2 is SNEGSKA in the germline V gene (reference sequence). This CDR3 has 11 amino acids. Trimming removed 1 base at V and 6 bases at J, with 4 bases between.

There are many counts of this clonotype. V usage is TRBV12-3 or TRBV12-4 and J usage is TRBJ1-2, with D unresolved. V dropped 6 bases and J dropped 0 bases, with 17 bases sitting between them. The CDR3 runs to 16 residues. CDR3 DNA: TGTGCCAGCAGCCACGGCAGCCGGCGTACTAACTATGGCTACACCTTC. It is translated as CASSHGSRRTNYGYTF.

This clonotype was observed at least ten times. The J gene is TRBJ1-2, the V gene TRBV3-1; D unclear. V dropped 3 bases and J dropped 9 bases, with 11 bases sitting between them. Germline V lookup: CDR1 LGHDT, CDR2 YNNKEL (reference sequence). The CDR3 spans 12 residues. The CDR3 sequence: CASSQGAESYTF. The DNA of the CDR3 is TGTGCCAGCAGCCAGGGAGCTGAAAGCTACACCTTC. Drawing the rest from reference TRBV3-1 and TRBJ1-2, the complete variable domain is DTAVSQTPKYLVTQMGNDKSIKCEQNLGHDTMYWYKQDSKKFLKIMFSYNNKELIINETVPNRFSPKSPDKAHLNLHINSLELGDSAVYFCASSQGAESYTFGSGTRLTVV.

This clonotype was recorded many times. This chain uses TRBV24-1 with TRBJ1-1; TRBD1 aligns across 11 bases. Germline CDR1 KGHDR, CDR2 SFDVKD. The CDR3 runs 15 residues. The V segment lost 10 bases and the J segment 3 bases; nucleotides outside the gene matches: 9. In DNA form, the CDR3 reads TGTGCCACTCTCGGACAGGGGGCGGACTACACTGAAGCTTTCTTT. It codes for CATLGQGADYTEAFF.

This clonotype came up many times. This chain connects TRBV5-1 to TRBJ2-3; D is possibly TRBD2 (7 bases). The length of the CDR3 is 16 residues. V was shortened by 3 bases and J by 6 bases, with 20 bases between the two germline ends. Germline CDR1 is SGHRS and CDR2 is YFSETQ. The CDR3 sequence is CASSWNPGGGQDTQYF. CDR3 coding DNA: TGCGCCAGCAGCTGGAACCCTGGCGGGGGCCAGGATACGCAGTATTTT.

There are many counts of this clonotype. V is TRBV6-5 and J is TRBJ2-3; D might be TRBD2 (6 bases). The V gene lost 7 bases and the J gene lost 6 bases, with 14 bases spanning the gap. There are 13 residues in the CDR3. Per germline, CDR1 MNHEY and CDR2 SVGAGI. The CDR3 DNA reads as TGTGCCAGCAACCTAGTGGCGGGGGATACGCAGTATTTT. The encoded protein is CASNLVAGDTQYF.

The V call is TRBV5-1, the J call TRBJ2-1; 9 bases are shared with TRBD1. CDR1 and CDR2 from the germline V gene are SGHRS and YFSETQ. V was pared by 0 bases and J by 2 bases, with 3 bases of the junction left unmatched. CDR3 size: 16 residues. CDR3 sequence (DNA): TGCGCCAGCAGCTTGGATGGGACAGGGACCTACAATGAGCAGTTCTTC. Its protein product is CASSLDGTGTYNEQFF.

This clonotype was observed many times. The chain combines TRBV20-1 with TRBJ1-1; TRBD1 is a possible D gene (6 bases). Trimming shortened V by 8 bases and J by 3 bases, and 16 bases separated the two germline ends. Per germline, CDR1 DFQATT and CDR2 SNEGSKA (reference sequence). The CDR3 is 13 residues long. As DNA, the CDR3 is TGCAGTTCCCGGGCAGGGGAGTACACTGAAGCTTTCTTT. Translation gives CSSRAGEYTEAFF.

Turning to this clonotype: This may stem from a read error, because a much larger clone lies one nucleotide away. The rearrangement uses TRBV12-3 or TRBV12-4 and TRBJ2-7, with TRBD1 as a possible D gene (6 bases). The CDR3 sequence is 13 residues long. The CDR3 region is CASSPQPAQGWHF. CDR3 sequence (DNA): TGTGCCAGCAGTCCTCAACCCGCACAGGGATGGCACTTC.

This clonotype was recorded many times. CDR3 nucleotide sequence: TGTGCCAGCAGCTTACATGCGAACACCGGGGAGCTGTTTTTT. Translating it yields CASSLHANTGELFF. The gene calls are TRBV7-3 and TRBJ2-2; D remains ambiguous. This CDR3 contains 14 residues. Per germline, CDR1 SGHTA and CDR2 FQGTGA. Between the trimmed V and J ends, which lost 2 bases and 0 bases, there was a span of 4 bases.

Many counts were recorded for this clonotype. The genes are TRBV4-3 and TRBJ1-4; a weak D match, TRBD1 (5 bases). The germline V gene has CDR1 LGHNA and CDR2 YSLEER. This CDR3 is built from 16 residues. Trimming took 2 bases from V and 0 from J, leaving 10 bases between them. CDR3 in amino acids: CASSQRKGATNEKLFF. CDR3 nucleotides: TGCGCCAGCAGCCAACGGAAAGGGGCAACTAATGAAAAACTGTTTTTT.

The sample holds many counts of this clonotype. The CDR3 spells CASSERATVNSNQPQHF. In DNA form, the CDR3 reads TGTGCCAGCAGTGAAAGAGCCACAGTCAATAGCAATCAGCCCCAGCATTTT. The V call is TRBV6-1, the J call TRBJ1-5; no definite D call. The CDR3 sequence is 17 residues long. V shed 2 bases and J shed 0 bases, with 14 bases lying between them. CDR1 MNHNS and CDR2 SASEGT come from the germline V gene.

This clonotype has ten or more counts. This chain uses TRBV7-6 with TRBJ2-1; the D gene is possibly TRBD1 (6 bases). This CDR3 has 16 residues. V gave up 1 base and J gave up 0 bases, with 10 bases separating them. Germline values: CDR1 SGHVS, CDR2 FNYEAQ. CDR3 sequence (DNA): TGTGCCAGCAGCTTAGAACAGGGCTTCTCCTACAATGAGCAGTTCTTC. This gives the protein CASSLEQGFSYNEQFF.

This clonotype was detected ten times or more. The chain couples TRBV20-1 to TRBJ1-3; D gene unclear. The CDR3 totals 12 residues. In germline, CDR1 is DFQATT, CDR2 SNEGSKA (reference sequence). DNA for the CDR3: TGCAGCCCAGACACCCCCGGGGACACCATATATTTT. Residues: CSPDTPGDTIYF.

This clonotype was counted many times. At one of its ends the junction is not consistent with the germline gene, which may arise from a read error. The rearrangement links TRBV28 to TRBJ2-7, with no clear D. The CDR3 is 13 amino acids. Germline V gene sequence: CDR1 MDHEN, CDR2 SYDVKM. Written as DNA, the CDR3 is TGTGCCAGCAGTTTAAGACCAAACCCCCCTCATTTCTTC. Amino acid sequence: CASSLRPNPPHFF.

This clonotype was seen repeatedly, ten times or more. The V and J genes are TRBV25-1 and TRBJ1-1, with no clear D. V was trimmed by 4 bases and J by 0 bases, leaving 12 bases between them. This CDR3 contains 15 residues. The germline gives CDR1 MGHDK, CDR2 SYGVNS. The CDR3 DNA reads TGTGCCAGCAGTGCATCGGGCCGCATGAACACTGAAGCTTTCTTT. The encoded protein is CASSASGRMNTEAFF.

In its sample, this clonotype ranks as medium-sized. V is TRBV14 and J is TRBJ1-2, with 11 bases aligning to TRBD1. Trimming at V came to 1 base and at J to 6 bases, leaving 4 bases not matched to a gene. CDR1 is SGHDN, CDR2 FVKESK, per germline. The length of the CDR3 is 15 residues. The CDR3 coding sequence is TGTGCCAGCAGCCAAGCTTGGACAGGGGGCCATGGCTACACCTTC. Its translation: CASSQAWTGGHGYTF.

This clonotype has at least ten counts. V usage is TRBV7-9 and J usage is TRBJ2-1; D not resolved. Trimming shortened V by 4 bases and J by 8 bases, and 12 bases separated the two germline ends. The V gene's germline CDR1 is SEHNR and CDR2 FQNEAQ (reference sequence). This CDR3 contains 13 residues. The CDR3 protein is CASSSPNVDEQFF. CDR3 nucleotides: TGTGCCAGCAGCTCGCCTAACGTTGATGAGCAGTTCTTC.

This clonotype was recorded at least ten times. V and J are TRBV9 and TRBJ2-7; D assignment may be TRBD1 or TRBD2 (5 bases each). The CDR3 totals 14 residues. Germline V gene data show CDR1 as SGDLS and CDR2 as YYNGEE. V shed 3 bases and J shed 2 bases, with 12 bases lying between them. The CDR3 DNA sequence: TGTGCCAGCAGCGCCGGGACGGGTCCCTACGAGCAGTACTTC. Translated: CASSAGTGPYEQYF.

Ten or more counts support this clonotype. V usage is TRBV10-3 and J usage is TRBJ2-2; TRBD2 aligns across 12 bases. CDR3 length equals 16 residues. Unmatched junction bases numbered 8, after V lost 6 bases and J lost 6 bases. Germline V CDR1 and CDR2: ENHRY, SYGVKD. The CDR3 spells CAIRRLAGVVAGELFF. CDR3 nucleotide sequence: TGTGCCATCAGGCGACTAGCGGGAGTCGTCGCCGGGGAGCTGTTTTTT.